This is a list of T cell receptor beta chains from one sample in a study of T-cell memory formation after mild COVID-19. TCRdb processed the 5' RACE reads anew with MiXCR; each CDR3 protein has one entry. The data show approximately 100,000 distinct CDR3 sequences, over 8.5% seen once. Sequenced: PBMCs or a T cell subset sorted from them (not recorded which). These receptors originate from a man aged 18 to 29 who had mild COVID-19 (a few samples of this study predate the infection). Cell type and time point are not known. CDR3s include the opening cysteine and the closing phenylalanine or tryptophan. D genes are given only for firm matches. Size tells how often a clone was seen (once, few, many) or the class of an expanded clone, and some rows leave it out.

D	V	size	J	DNA	CDR3
TRBD1	TRBV7-3	.	TRBJ1-1	TGTGCCAGCAGCTTACGGGACAGGGGAGAAGCTTTCTTT	CASSLRDRGEAFF
TRBD2	TRBV3-1	.	TRBJ2-5	TGTGCCAGCAGCCAACTGGTAGTAGCGGGGATTGAAGAGACCCAGTACTTC	CASSQLVVAGIEETQYF
.	TRBV30	.	TRBJ2-3	TGTGCCGCCCCCAGGGTTGGGGACACAGATACGCAGTATTTT	CAAPRVGDTDTQYF
.	TRBV4-2	.	TRBJ2-5	TGTGCCAGCAGCCAAGATAGATCTGGGGAAGAGACCCAGTACTTC	CASSQDRSGEETQYF
.	TRBV9	many	TRBJ1-4	TGTGCCAGCAGCGTAGGATCCGATATGTTAATGTCGGAACTGTTTTTT	CASSVGSDMLMSELFF
.	TRBV5-1	many	TRBJ2-7	TGCGCCAGCAGCTTGCGGGACACCCCCTACGAGCAGTACTTC	CASSLRDTPYEQYF
.	TRBV6-1	few	TRBJ2-5	TGTGCCAGCAGTGAGTGGGTTCTTGAAGAGACCCAGTACTTC	CASSEWVLEETQYF
TRBD2	TRBV6-5	.	TRBJ2-5	TGTGCCAGCAGTTCGCCCGACGCTAGCGGGCAAGAGACCCAGTACTTC	CASSSPDASGQETQYF
.	TRBV11-3	few	TRBJ2-1	TGTGCCAGCAGCTCCGGGCGACAGGACGGATACAATGAGCAGTTCTTC	CASSSGRQDGYNEQFF
.	TRBV4-1	.	TRBJ1-5	TGCGCCAGCAGCCAATCCGGGGGCCAGCCCCAGCATTTT	CASSQSGGQPQHF
.	TRBV20-1	few	TRBJ2-4	TGCAGTGCTAGAGATCGCGGGGCCCGGGCCAAAAACATTCAGTACTTC	CSARDRGARAKNIQYF
TRBD2	TRBV6-6	few	TRBJ2-3	TGTGCCAGCAGAGTAGCGGGGGGGCCCACAGATACGCAGTATTTT	CASRVAGGPTDTQYF
TRBD2	TRBV4-1	.	TRBJ2-5	TGCGCCAGCAGCCGCTCCCCTCGCGGGGGACTACAAGAGACCCAGTACTTC	CASSRSPRGGLQETQYF
.	TRBV20-1	many	TRBJ2-3	TGCAGTGCTAGCGGGGGCGATACGCAGTATTTT	CSASGGDTQYF
.	TRBV27	.	TRBJ2-1	TGTGCCAGCAGTTTTTCGCTAGCGTCTGTCCAAAATGAGCAGTTCTTC	CASSFSLASVQNEQFF
.	TRBV11-3	few	TRBJ2-1	TGTGCCAGCAGCCCCGAGCCAGCGCACTACAATGAGCAGTTCTTC	CASSPEPAHYNEQFF
.	TRBV7-9	many	TRBJ2-1	TGTGCCAGCAGGCCCTCGGGGAGCCTAAAGTCCTTC	CASRPSGSLKSF
TRBD1	TRBV7-9	few	TRBJ1-1	TGTGCCAGCAGCTTAGCCCAGGGGGGCACTGAAGCTTTCTTT	CASSLAQGGTEAFF
TRBD2	TRBV7-2	few	TRBJ2-1	TGTGCCAGCAGCTTGCCAGCGGGGGTCAATGAGCAGTTCTTC	CASSLPAGVNEQFF
TRBD2	TRBV7-2	.	TRBJ2-1	TGTGCCAGCAGCTCCCGACTAGCGGGGGGGTTCAGTGAGCAGTTCTTC	CASSSRLAGGFSEQFF
.	TRBV20-1	few	TRBJ2-3	TGCAGTGCTACCGACTGGAGCACAGATACGCAGTATTTT	CSATDWSTDTQYF
.	TRBV12-3/TRBV12-4	.	TRBJ1-1	TGTGCCAGCAGTTTAGGAGCGACAGCTATGAACACTGAAGCTTTCTTT	CASSLGATAMNTEAFF
TRBD1	TRBV6-5	few	TRBJ2-1	TGTGCCAGCAGTTACAAGAAGGGCACGGTGGACAGGGGTCACAATGAGCAGTTCTTC	CASSYKKGTVDRGHNEQFF
TRBD1	TRBV9	.	TRBJ1-6	TGTGCCAGCAGCGTAGGTCTGGGACAGGGCGGATCACCCCTCCACTTT	CASSVGLGQGGSPLHF
TRBD2	TRBV4-1	many	TRBJ2-5	TGCGCCAGCAGCCACCCGCCTCCCGGGAGGGAGACCCAGTACTTC	CASSHPPPGRETQYF
.	TRBV29-1	many	TRBJ2-7	TGCAGCGTGGAAACCGGGACGGCCCCCTACGAGCAGTACTTC	CSVETGTAPYEQYF
.	TRBV5-1	many	TRBJ2-1	TGCGCCAGCAGCTTGGCCCATCTCTCCTACAATGAGCAGTTCTTC	CASSLAHLSYNEQFF
.	TRBV6-2/TRBV6-3	few	TRBJ1-4	TGTGCCAGCAGTTACTTCGGCCGCACGGTGTTTTTT	CASSYFGRTVFF
.	TRBV11-1	.	TRBJ2-2	TGTGCCAGCAGCCCCGGTAGCGACGGGGAGCTGTTTTTT	CASSPGSDGELFF
.	TRBV4-3	many	TRBJ2-5	TGCGCCAGCAGCCAAGATGTAGGGGAAGAGACCCAGTACTTC	CASSQDVGEETQYF
TRBD2	TRBV5-1	.	TRBJ2-1	TGCGCCAGCAGGTCCGAACTAGCGGGGGCGATTTACAATGAGCAGTTCTTC	CASRSELAGAIYNEQFF
TRBD1	TRBV12-3/TRBV12-4	.	TRBJ2-5	TGTGCCAGCAGTTCGGGGGACAGGGTGACCCAGTACTTC	CASSSGDRVTQYF
.	TRBV5-1	few	TRBJ2-7	TGCGCCAGCAGCTTGGTGGGGACGGCGTCGCACGAGCAGTACTTC	CASSLVGTASHEQYF
.	TRBV4-2	many	TRBJ2-1	TGTGCCAGCAGCCAAGATTTTTCGTTGAGCTTGGACCAGAGTTTTCACTACAATGAGCAGTTCTTC	CASSQDFSLSLDQSFHYNEQFF
TRBD2	TRBV7-2	few	TRBJ2-3	TGTGCCAGCAGCTTATTGCATAGCGGGATCAGCACAGATACGCAGTATTTT	CASSLLHSGISTDTQYF
TRBD2	TRBV7-6	.	TRBJ2-5	TGTGCCAGCAGCGTCCTAAGTCGGGGGGAAGAGACCCAGTACTTC	CASSVLSRGEETQYF
.	TRBV7-2	many	TRBJ2-3	TGTGCCAGCAGCAAGCTAAGTGGGACACCCCCATTTAGCACAGATACGCAGTATTTT	CASSKLSGTPPFSTDTQYF
TRBD2	TRBV4-1	few	TRBJ2-3	TGCGCCAGCAGCCTGAACCTCCTAGCGGGGGGCACAGATACGCAGTATTTT	CASSLNLLAGGTDTQYF
.	TRBV7-2	few	TRBJ1-4	TGTGCCAGCAGTCTTAGTTTCGGGGTTGGGGAAAAACTGTTTTTT	CASSLSFGVGEKLFF
.	TRBV13	.	TRBJ2-1	TGTGCCAGCAGCACCGATGGCAGAGACAATGAGCAGTTCTTC	CASSTDGRDNEQFF
.	TRBV4-1	few	TRBJ1-2	TGCGCCAGCAGCCAAGACTCCGATAGGCCTAAATGGGGCTACACCTTC	CASSQDSDRPKWGYTF
TRBD2	TRBV6-5	many	TRBJ2-5	TGTGCCAGCAGACCGGGACTAGCATCAGAGACCCAGTACTTC	CASRPGLASETQYF
TRBD1	TRBV2	.	TRBJ1-5	TGTGCCAGCAGTGTGCGGACAGGGGCTAGCAATCAGCCCCAGCATTTT	CASSVRTGASNQPQHF
TRBD1	TRBV29-1	.	TRBJ1-3	TGCAGCGCCGTTTCAGGGGGCTTTCGAAACACCATATATTTT	CSAVSGGFRNTIYF
.	TRBV25-1	.	TRBJ2-5	TGTGCCAGCAGTGAATCCGGACAAGAGACCCAGTACTTC	CASSESGQETQYF
.	TRBV15	.	TRBJ1-1	TGTGCCACCAGCAAACTTGGGGGGGTGGTCGCTGAAGCTTTCTTT	CATSKLGGVVAEAFF
.	TRBV5-1	.	TRBJ1-1	TGCGCCAGCAGCTTGGGTGGTCCAGGCACTGAAGCTTTCTTT	CASSLGGPGTEAFF